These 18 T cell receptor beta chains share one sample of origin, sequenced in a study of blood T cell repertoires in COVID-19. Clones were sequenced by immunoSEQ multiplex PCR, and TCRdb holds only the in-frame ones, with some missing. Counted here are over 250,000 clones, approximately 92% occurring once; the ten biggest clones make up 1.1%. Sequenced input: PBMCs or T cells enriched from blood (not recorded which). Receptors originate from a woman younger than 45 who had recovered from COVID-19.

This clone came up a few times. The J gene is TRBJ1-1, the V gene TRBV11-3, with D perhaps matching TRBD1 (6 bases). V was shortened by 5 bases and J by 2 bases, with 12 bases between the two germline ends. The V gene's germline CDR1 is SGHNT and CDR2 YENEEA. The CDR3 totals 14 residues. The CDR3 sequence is CASSRGAGNTEAFF. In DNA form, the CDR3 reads TGTGCCAGCAGCCGGGGGGCAGGAAACACTGAAGCTTTCTTT.

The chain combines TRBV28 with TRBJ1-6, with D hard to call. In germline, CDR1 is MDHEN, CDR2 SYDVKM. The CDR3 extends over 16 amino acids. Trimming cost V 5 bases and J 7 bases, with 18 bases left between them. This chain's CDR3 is CASSAGGPSGNSPLHF. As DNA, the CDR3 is TGTGCCAGCAGTGCCGGAGGGCCCTCAGGAAATTCACCCCTCCACTTT.

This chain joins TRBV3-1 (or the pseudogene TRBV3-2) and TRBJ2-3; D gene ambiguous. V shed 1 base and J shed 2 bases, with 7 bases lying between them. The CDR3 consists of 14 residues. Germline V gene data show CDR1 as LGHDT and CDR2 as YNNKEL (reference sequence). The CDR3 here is CASSQVSNTDTQYF. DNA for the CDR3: TGTGCCAGCAGCCAAGTATCTAACACAGATACGCAGTATTTT.

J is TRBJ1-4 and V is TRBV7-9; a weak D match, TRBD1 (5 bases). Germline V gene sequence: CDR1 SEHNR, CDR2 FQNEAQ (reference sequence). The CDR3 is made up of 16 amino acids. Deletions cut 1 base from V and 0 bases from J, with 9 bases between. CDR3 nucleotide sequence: TGTGCCAGCAGCTTAGGGACATTGGCAACTAATGAAAAACTGTTTTTT. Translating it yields CASSLGTLATNEKLFF.

This CDR3 reads CASRGRANFDYGYTF. The CDR3 coding sequence is TGTGCCAGTAGAGGGCGGGCCAATTTCGACTATGGCTACACCTTC. The chain recombines TRBV19 with TRBJ1-2; no clear D. Germline assignment: CDR1 LNHDA and CDR2 SQIVND (reference sequence). The CDR3 extends over 15 amino acids. V lost 6 bases and J lost 3, with 17 bases in between.

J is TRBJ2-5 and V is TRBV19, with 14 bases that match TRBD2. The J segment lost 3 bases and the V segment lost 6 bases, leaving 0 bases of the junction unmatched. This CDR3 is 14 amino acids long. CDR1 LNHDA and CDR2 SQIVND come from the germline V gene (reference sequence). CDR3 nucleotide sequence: TGTGCCAGTAGGGGACTAGCGGGAGAAGAGACCCAGTACTTC. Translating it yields CASRGLAGEETQYF.

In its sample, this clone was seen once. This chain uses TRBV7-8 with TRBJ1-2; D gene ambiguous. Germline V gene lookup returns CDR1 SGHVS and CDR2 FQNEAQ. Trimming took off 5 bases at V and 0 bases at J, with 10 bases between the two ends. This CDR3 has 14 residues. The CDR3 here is CASSGYSPNYGYTF. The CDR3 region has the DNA TGTGCCAGCAGCGGGTACAGCCCTAACTATGGCTACACCTTC.

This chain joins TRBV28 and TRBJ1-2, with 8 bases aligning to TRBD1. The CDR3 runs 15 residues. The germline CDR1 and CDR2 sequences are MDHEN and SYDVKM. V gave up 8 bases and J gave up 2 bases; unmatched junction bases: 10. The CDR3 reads CASDNFRGLNYGYTF. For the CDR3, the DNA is TGTGCCAGCGATAACTTCAGGGGGCTGAACTATGGCTACACCTTC.

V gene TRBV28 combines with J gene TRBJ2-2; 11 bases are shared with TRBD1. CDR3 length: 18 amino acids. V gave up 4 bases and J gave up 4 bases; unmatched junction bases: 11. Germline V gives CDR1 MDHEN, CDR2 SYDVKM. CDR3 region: CASSSKKWTGGFTGELFF. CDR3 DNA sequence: TGTGCCAGCAGTTCTAAAAAATGGACAGGGGGCTTCACCGGGGAGCTGTTTTTT.

DNA of the CDR3: TGTGCCAGCAGCTTAGCCGCTAGCGGGAACACCGGGGAGCTGTTTTTT. It is translated as CASSLAASGNTGELFF. The rearrangement uses TRBV7-2 and TRBJ2-2; TRBD2 aligns across 7 bases. V gave up 0 bases and J gave up 1 base; unmatched junction bases: 2. Germline CDR1 is SGHTA and CDR2 is FQGNSA. CDR3 length: 16 amino acids.

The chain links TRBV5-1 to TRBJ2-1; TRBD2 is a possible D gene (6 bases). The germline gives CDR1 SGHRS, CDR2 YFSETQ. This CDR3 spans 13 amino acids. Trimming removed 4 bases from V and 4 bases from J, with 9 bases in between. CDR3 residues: CASSGRSYNEQFF. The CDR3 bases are TGCGCCAGCAGCGGGAGGAGTTACAATGAGCAGTTCTTC.

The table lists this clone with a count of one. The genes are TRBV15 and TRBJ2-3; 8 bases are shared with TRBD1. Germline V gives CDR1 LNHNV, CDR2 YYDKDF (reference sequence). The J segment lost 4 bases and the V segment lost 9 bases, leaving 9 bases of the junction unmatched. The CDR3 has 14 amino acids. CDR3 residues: CATGGRGLADTQYF. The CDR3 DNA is TGTGCCACGGGGGGCAGGGGGCTGGCAGATACGCAGTATTTT.

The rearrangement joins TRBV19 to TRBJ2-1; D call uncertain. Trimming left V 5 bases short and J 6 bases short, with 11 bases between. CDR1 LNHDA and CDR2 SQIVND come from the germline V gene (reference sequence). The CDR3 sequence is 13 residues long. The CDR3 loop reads CASSFTRFNEQFF. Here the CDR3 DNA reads TGTGCCAGTAGTTTCACTCGGTTCAATGAGCAGTTCTTC.

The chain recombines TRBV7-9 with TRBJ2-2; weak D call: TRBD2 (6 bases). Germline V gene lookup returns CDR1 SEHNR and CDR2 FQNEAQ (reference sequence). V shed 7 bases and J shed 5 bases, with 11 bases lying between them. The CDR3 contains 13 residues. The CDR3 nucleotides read TGTGCCAGCACCTTCGGGACTACCGGGGAGCTGTTTTTT. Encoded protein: CASTFGTTGELFF.

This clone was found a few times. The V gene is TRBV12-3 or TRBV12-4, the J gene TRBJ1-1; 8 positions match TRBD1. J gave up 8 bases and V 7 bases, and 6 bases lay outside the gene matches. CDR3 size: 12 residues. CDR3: CASTPGQGEAFF. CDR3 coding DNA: TGTGCCAGCACCCCCGGACAGGGAGAAGCTTTCTTT.

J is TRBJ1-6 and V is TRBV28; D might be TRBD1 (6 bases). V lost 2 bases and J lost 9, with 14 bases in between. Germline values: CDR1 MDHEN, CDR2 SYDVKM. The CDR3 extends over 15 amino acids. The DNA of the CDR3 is TGTGCCAGCAGTTTAGAACTGGGGGCTTCTTCACCCCTCCACTTT. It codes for CASSLELGASSPLHF.

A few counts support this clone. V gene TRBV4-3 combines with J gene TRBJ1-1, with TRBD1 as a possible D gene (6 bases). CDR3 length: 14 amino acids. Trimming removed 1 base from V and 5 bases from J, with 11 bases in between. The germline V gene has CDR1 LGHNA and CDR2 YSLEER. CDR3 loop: CASSQVTGTTEAFF. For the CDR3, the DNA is TGCGCCAGCAGCCAAGTCACAGGGACGACTGAAGCTTTCTTT.

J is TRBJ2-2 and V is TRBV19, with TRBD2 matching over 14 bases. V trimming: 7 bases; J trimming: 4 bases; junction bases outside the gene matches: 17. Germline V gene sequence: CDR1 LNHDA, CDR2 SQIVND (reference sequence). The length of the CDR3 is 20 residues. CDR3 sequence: CASTPTSGRARLLGTGELFF. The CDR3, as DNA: TGTGCCAGTACCCCGACTAGCGGGAGGGCCCGTTTACTGGGCACCGGGGAGCTGTTTTTT. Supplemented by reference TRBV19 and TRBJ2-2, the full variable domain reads DGGITQSPKYLFRKEGQNVTLSCEQNLNHDAMYWYRQDPGQGLRLIYYSQIVNDFQKGDIAEGYSVSREKKESFPLTVTSAQKNPTAFYLCASTPTSGRARLLGTGELFFGEGSRLTVL.